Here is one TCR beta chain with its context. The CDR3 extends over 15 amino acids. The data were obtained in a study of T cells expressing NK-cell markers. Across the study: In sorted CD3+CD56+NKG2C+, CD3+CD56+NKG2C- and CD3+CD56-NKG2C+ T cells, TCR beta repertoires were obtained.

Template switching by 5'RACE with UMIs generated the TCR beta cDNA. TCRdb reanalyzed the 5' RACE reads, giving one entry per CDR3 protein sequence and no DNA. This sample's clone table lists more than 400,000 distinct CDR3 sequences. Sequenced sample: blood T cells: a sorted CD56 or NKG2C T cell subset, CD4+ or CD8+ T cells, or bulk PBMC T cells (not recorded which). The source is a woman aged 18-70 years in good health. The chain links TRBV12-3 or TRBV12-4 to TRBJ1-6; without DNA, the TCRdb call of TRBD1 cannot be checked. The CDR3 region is CASSRRQGINSPLHF.